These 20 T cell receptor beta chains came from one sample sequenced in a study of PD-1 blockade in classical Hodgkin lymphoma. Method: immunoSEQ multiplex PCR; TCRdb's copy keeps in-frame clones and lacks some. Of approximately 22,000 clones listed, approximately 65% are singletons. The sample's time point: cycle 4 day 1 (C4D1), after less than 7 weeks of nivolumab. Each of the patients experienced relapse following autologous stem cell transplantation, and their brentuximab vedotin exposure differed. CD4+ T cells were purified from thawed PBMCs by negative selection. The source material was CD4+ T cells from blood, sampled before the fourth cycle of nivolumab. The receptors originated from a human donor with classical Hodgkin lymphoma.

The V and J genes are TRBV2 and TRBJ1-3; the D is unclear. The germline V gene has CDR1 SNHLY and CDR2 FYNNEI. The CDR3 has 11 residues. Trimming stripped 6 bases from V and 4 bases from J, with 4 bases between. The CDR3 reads CASRRGNTIYF. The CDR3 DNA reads TGTGCCAGCAGGAGGGGAAACACCATATATTTT.

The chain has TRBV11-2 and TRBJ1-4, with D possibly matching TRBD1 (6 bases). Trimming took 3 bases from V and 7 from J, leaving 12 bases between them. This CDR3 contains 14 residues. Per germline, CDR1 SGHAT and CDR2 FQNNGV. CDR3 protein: CASSFQPQGEKLFF. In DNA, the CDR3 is TGTGCCAGCAGCTTTCAACCACAGGGTGAAAAACTGTTTTTT. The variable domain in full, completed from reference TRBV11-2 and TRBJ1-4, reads EAGVAQSPRYKIIEKRQSVAFWCNPISGHATLYWYQQILGQGPKLLIQFQNNGVVDDSQLPKDRFSAERLKGVDSTLKIQPAKLEDSAVYLCASSFQPQGEKLFFGSGTQLSVL.

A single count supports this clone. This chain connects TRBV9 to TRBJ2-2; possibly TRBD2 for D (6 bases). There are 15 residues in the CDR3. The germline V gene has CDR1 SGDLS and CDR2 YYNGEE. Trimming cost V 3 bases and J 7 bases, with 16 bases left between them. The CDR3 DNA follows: TGTGCCAGCAGCGGAGGAGGGGTTGTCAGCGGGGAGCTGTTTTTT. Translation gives CASSGGGVVSGELFF.

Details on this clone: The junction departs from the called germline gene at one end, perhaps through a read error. The CDR3 reads CASGLESSGVGADTQYF. For the CDR3, the DNA is TGTGCCAGCGGCTTAGAGAGTAGCGGGGTTGGGGCAGATACGCAGTATTTT. V is TRBV11-2 and J is TRBJ2-3; 8 positions match TRBD2. Germline V gene sequence: CDR1 SGHAT, CDR2 FQNNGV. CDR3 size: 17 residues.

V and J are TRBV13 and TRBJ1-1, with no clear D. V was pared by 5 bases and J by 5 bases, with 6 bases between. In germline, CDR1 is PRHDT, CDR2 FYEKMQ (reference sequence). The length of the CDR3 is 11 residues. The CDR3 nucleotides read TGTGCCAGCAGCGGTCGTACTGAAGCTTTCTTT. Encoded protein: CASSGRTEAFF.

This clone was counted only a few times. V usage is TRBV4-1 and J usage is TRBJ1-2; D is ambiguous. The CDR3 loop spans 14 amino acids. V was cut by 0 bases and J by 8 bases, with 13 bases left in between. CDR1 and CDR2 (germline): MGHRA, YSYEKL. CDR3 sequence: CASSQERLREGYTF. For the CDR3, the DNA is TGCGCCAGCAGCCAAGAAAGGCTTAGGGAGGGCTACACCTTC.

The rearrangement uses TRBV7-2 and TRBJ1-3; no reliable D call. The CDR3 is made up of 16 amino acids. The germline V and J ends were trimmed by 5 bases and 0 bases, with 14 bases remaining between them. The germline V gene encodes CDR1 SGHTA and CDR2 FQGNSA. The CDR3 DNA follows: TGTGCCAGCAGCCCACCGCCGGGAGGCTCTGGAAACACCATATATTTT. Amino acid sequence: CASSPPPGGSGNTIYF.

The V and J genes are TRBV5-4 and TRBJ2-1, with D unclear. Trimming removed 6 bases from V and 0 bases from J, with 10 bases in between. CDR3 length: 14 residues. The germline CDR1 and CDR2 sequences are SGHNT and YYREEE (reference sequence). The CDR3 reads CASTRSSSYNEQFF. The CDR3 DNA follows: TGTGCCAGCACAAGGTCAAGCTCCTACAATGAGCAGTTCTTC.

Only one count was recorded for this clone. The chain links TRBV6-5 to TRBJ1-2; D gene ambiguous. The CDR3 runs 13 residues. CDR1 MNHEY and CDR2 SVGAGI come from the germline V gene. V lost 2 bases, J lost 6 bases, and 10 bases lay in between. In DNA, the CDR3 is TGTGCCAGCAGTTACAAAGAAGTGAATGGCTACACCTTC. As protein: CASSYKEVNGYTF.

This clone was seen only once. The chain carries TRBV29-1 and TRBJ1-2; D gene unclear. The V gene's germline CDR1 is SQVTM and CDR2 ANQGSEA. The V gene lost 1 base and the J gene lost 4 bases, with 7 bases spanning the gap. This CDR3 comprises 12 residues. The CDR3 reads CSVEGNSYGYTF. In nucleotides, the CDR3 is TGCAGCGTTGAAGGGAATAGCTATGGCTACACCTTC.

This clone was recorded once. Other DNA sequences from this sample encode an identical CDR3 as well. The DNA of the CDR3 is TGTGCCAGTAGTAGGGGGACAGGAGAAAATCAGCCCCAGCATTTT. Residues: CASSRGTGENQPQHF. This chain connects TRBV19 to TRBJ1-5; 8 nucleotides line up with TRBD1. The CDR3 length is 15 residues. Germline CDR1 LNHDA, CDR2 SQIVND (reference sequence). V lost 4 bases and J lost 4; bases outside the gene matches: 6.

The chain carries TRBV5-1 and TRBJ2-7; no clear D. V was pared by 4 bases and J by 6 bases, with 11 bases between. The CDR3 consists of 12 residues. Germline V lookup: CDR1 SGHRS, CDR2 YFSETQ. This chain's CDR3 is CASSKNIGEQYF. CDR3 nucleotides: TGCGCCAGCAGCAAGAACATAGGCGAGCAGTACTTC.

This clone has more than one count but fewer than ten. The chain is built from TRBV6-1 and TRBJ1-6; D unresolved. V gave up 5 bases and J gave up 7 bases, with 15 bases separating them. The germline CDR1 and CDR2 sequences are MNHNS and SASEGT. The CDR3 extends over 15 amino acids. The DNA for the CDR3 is TGTGCCAGCAGTTCCGGGATTCTTGGCAATTCACCCCTCCACTTT. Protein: CASSSGILGNSPLHF.

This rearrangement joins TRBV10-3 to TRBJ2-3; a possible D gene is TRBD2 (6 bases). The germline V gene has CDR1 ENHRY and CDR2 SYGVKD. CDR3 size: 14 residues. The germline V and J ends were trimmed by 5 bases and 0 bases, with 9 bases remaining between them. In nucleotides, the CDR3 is TGTGCCATCAGTTTAGCGGCTAGCACAGATACGCAGTATTTT. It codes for CAISLAASTDTQYF.

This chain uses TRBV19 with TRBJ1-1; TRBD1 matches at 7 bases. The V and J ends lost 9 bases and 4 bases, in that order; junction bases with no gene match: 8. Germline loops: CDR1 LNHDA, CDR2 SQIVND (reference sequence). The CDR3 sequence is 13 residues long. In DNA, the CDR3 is TGTGCCAGCACTACAGGGGTGGGCACTGAAGCTTTCTTT. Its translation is CASTTGVGTEAFF.

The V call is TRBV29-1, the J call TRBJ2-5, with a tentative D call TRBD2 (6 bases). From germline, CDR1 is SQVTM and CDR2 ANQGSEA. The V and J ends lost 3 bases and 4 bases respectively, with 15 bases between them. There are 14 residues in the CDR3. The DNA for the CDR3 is TGCAGCGTTGATGGGATAGCGGTTTTAGAGACCCAGTACTTC. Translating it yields CSVDGIAVLETQYF.

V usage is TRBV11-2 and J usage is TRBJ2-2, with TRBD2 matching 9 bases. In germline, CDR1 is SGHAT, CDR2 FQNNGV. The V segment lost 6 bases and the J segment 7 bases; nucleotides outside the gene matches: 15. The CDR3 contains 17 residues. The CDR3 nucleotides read TGTGCCAGCAGGGCCCCTAGACTAGCGGATTCACACGGGGAGCTGTTTTTT. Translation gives CASRAPRLADSHGELFF.

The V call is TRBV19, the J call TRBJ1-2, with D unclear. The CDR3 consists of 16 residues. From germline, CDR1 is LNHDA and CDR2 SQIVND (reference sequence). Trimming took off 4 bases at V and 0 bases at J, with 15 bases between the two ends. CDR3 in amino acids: CASSNSGGPTNYGYTF. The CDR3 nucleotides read TGTGCCAGTAGTAATTCAGGAGGACCGACTAACTATGGCTACACCTTC.

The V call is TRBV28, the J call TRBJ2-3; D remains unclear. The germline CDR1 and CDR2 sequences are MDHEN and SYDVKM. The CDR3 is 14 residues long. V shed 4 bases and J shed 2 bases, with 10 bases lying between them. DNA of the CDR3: TGTGCCAGCAGTTCCCAGTTTCCCACAGATACGCAGTATTTT. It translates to CASSSQFPTDTQYF.

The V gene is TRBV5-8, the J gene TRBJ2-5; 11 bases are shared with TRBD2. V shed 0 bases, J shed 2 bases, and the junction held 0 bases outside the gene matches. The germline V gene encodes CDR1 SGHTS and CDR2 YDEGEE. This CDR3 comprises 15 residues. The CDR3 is CASSLASGGQETQYF. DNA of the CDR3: TGTGCCAGCAGCTTGGCTAGCGGGGGGCAAGAGACCCAGTACTTC. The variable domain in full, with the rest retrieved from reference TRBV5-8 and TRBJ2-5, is EAGVTQSPTHLIKTRGQQATLRCSPISGHTSVYWYQQALGLGLQFLLWYDEGEERNRGNFPPRFSGRQFPNYSSELNVNALELEDSALYLCASSLASGGQETQYFGPGTRLLVL.